The T cell receptor (beta chain) described here comes from a study of blood T cell repertoires in COVID-19. Study summary: Whether acute or convalescent, the COVID-19 samples came from the United States, Italy and Spain. PBMCs, B-cell-depleted T cells, or T cells were the source of the cDNA or gDNA that made up the material.

CDR3 length equals 14 residues. The trim removed 10 bases at V and 6 bases at J, leaving 14 bases unmatched. The germline gives CDR1 MDHEN, CDR2 SYDVKM. Original data processing: Amplified reference gene primers provided the basis for estimating nucleated cell counts. Sequencing used immunoSEQ multiplex PCR; TCRdb keeps in-frame clones, though not all of them. V and J calls and clone size are those listed in that table; D and trimming were worked out from the DNA. The sample has tens of thousands of clones; roughly 81% are singletons. V gene TRBV28 combines with J gene TRBJ1-1; 7 positions match TRBD1. The clonotype originates from a man between 65 and 80 years old with acute or convalescent COVID-19. Sequenced: peripheral blood. CDR3 sequence (DNA): TGTGCCACAGACAGGGCGTCCGGATCCGCTGAAGCTTTCTTT. Amino acids: CATDRASGSAEAFF.